This T cell receptor beta chain stems from a study of T-cell memory formation after mild COVID-19. Overall study findings and caveats: Of the contracting clones, CD4+ ones lay mainly in CM and EM, and CD8+ ones in EMRA.

The sample holds a few counts of this clonotype. The antigen is not known. Employing constant-segment primers, 5'RACE generated TCR alpha and TCR beta cDNA libraries bearing sample barcodes and UMIs. TCRdb called the 5' RACE reads again in MiXCR, with one record for every CDR3 protein. The table has 35,000 to 50,000 distinct CDR3 sequences, less than 9.5% seen once; the top ten hold over 9.5%. This CDR3 region has 15 residues. CDR1 is SGHTA, CDR2 FQGNSA, per germline. The V and J ends lost 5 bases and 7 bases respectively, with 20 bases between them. V and J are TRBV7-2 and TRBJ1-1, with unresolved D. The TCR sequence derives from an adult woman who had mild COVID-19 (a few samples of this study predate the infection). Cell type and time point are not known. Sequenced material: PBMCs or a T cell subset sorted from them (not recorded which). This CDR3 reads CASSHTAGLEGEAFF. The CDR3 nucleotides read TGTGCCAGCAGCCACACGGCAGGTCTCGAGGGTGAAGCTTTCTTT.